These 7 T cell receptor beta chains were all obtained from the same sample, sequenced in a study of identical twins. TCRdb reprocessed the 5' RACE reads via MiXCR and lists one record per CDR3 protein. The sample lists 510,000 or so distinct CDR3 sequences, 13% to 15% occurring once. The data were also submitted as part of a second study, on yellow fever vaccine responses in identical twins.

Sequenced: CD4+ T cells sorted from blood. The receptors here all came from a woman aged 18-30 years in good health.

This clonotype was seen only a few times. V and J are TRBV6-5 and TRBJ2-1, with D possibly matching TRBD2 (6 bases). Trimming took 2 bases from V and 10 from J, leaving 12 bases between them. The CDR3 sequence is 13 residues long. Germline CDR1 and CDR2: MNHEY and SVGAGI. CDR3 nucleotides: TGTGCCAGCAGTTACCCCGGGGGACGAGAGCAGTTCTTC. Translated: CASSYPGGREQFF.

This clonotype was seen only a few times. The J gene is TRBJ2-7, the V gene TRBV29-1, with 10 bases that match TRBD2. Germline assignment: CDR1 SQVTM and CDR2 ANQGSEA. The CDR3 totals 13 residues. V lost 5 bases, J lost 7 bases, and 8 bases stayed unmatched. This CDR3 reads CSVLETSGLEQYF. In nucleotides, the CDR3 is TGCAGCGTTCTCGAGACTAGCGGGTTAGAGCAGTACTTC.

The V gene is TRBV29-1, the J gene TRBJ1-1; D remains ambiguous. The length of the CDR3 is 13 residues. The V and J ends lost 5 bases and 4 bases respectively, with 14 bases between them. Per germline, CDR1 SQVTM and CDR2 ANQGSEA. The CDR3 sequence is CSVRAKGTTEAFF. CDR3 in DNA: TGCAGCGTTAGGGCGAAGGGCACCACTGAAGCTTTCTTT.

V gene TRBV7-9 combines with J gene TRBJ2-1; D gene uncertain. The CDR3 covers 14 residues. Germline V gene sequence: CDR1 SEHNR, CDR2 FQNEAQ (reference sequence). Trimming removed 5 bases from V and 5 bases from J, with 13 bases in between. The CDR3: CASSRQAVNNEQFF. The CDR3 DNA reads as TGTGCCAGCAGCCGGCAGGCGGTGAACAATGAGCAGTTCTTC.

V and J are TRBV24-1 and TRBJ1-2, with D possibly matching TRBD1 (6 bases). V dropped 1 base and J dropped 8 bases, with 10 bases sitting between them. CDR1 is KGHDR, CDR2 SFDVKD, per germline. This CDR3 is 13 amino acids long. The chain's CDR3 is CATSDFTGRGYTF. CDR3 nucleotides: TGTGCCACCAGTGATTTCACAGGGCGAGGCTACACCTTC.

The chain couples TRBV20-1 to TRBJ2-3, with D hard to call. V was trimmed by 4 bases and J by 2 bases, leaving 7 bases between them. The CDR3 is 12 residues long. The germline CDR1 and CDR2 sequences are DFQATT and SNEGSKA (reference sequence). CDR3 protein: CSANPATDTQYF. CDR3 in DNA: TGCAGTGCTAATCCCGCCACAGATACGCAGTATTTT.

Only a few counts were recorded for this clonotype. The J gene is TRBJ2-3, the V gene TRBV5-1; perhaps TRBD2 as D (5 bases). The germline gives CDR1 SGHRS, CDR2 YFSETQ. The CDR3 runs to 14 residues. V gave up 5 bases and J gave up 0 bases, with 10 bases separating them. CDR3 sequence reads: CASRRATSTDTQYF. CDR3 nucleotides: TGCGCCAGCAGGAGGGCTACTAGCACAGATACGCAGTATTTT. Together with reference TRBV5-1 and TRBJ2-3, the CDR3 gives the full variable domain: KAGVTQTPRYLIKTRGQQVTLSCSPISGHRSVSWYQQTPGQGLQFLFEYFSETQRNKGNFPGRFSGRQFSNSRSEMNVSTLELGDSALYLCASRRATSTDTQYFGPGTRLTVL.